This is a list of T cell receptor beta chains from one sample in a study of metastatic and nonmetastatic thyroid tumors. TCRdb re-called the PCR reads via MiXCR. The table shows some 17,000 clones, with about 23% occurring only once. Sequences were obtained from blood. Receptor source: a male donor with papillary thyroid cancer or a benign thyroid nodule (not recorded which). Some clones in this sample may be carry-over from other donors' samples. CDR3s include the opening cysteine and the closing phenylalanine or tryptophan. The D gene is left open where the match is weak. Size tells how often a clone was seen (once, few, many) or the class of an expanded clone, and some rows leave it out.

size,D,J,V,CDR3,DNA
many,.,TRBJ2-3,TRBV12-3/TRBV12-4,CASQIGAVRTDTQYF,TGTGCCAGCCAGATTGGAGCGGTGCGCACAGATACGCAGTATTTT
.,TRBD1,TRBJ1-2,TRBV3-1,CASSRQGRDGYTF,TGTGCCAGCAGCCGACAGGGGCGGGATGGCTACACCTTC
medium-sized,TRBD1,TRBJ2-7,TRBV19,CASSTTGGAFSEQYF,TGTGCCAGTAGTACCACAGGGGGCGCTTTCTCCGAGCAGTACTTC
.,TRBD2,TRBJ2-7,TRBV27,CASSRSTPLAGYSYEQYF,TGTGCCAGCAGTAGATCGACACCACTAGCGGGGTACTCCTACGAGCAGTACTTC
many,.,TRBJ1-1,TRBV19,CASRPRADTEAFF,TGTGCCAGTAGACCAAGAGCGGACACTGAAGCTTTCTTT
.,TRBD1,TRBJ2-7,TRBV28,CATRLGGQGYEQYF,TGTGCCACCCGGTTGGGGGGACAGGGCTACGAGCAGTACTTC
many,TRBD1,TRBJ2-7,TRBV29-1,CSVEFPGQKYEQYF,TGCAGCGTTGAATTCCCGGGACAGAAATACGAGCAGTACTTC
many,TRBD2,TRBJ2-1,TRBV18,CASSPPETSGYNEQFF,TGTGCCAGCTCACCCCCGGAGACTAGCGGTTACAATGAGCAGTTCTTC
.,.,TRBJ1-2,TRBV11-2,CASSSENIGYTF,TGTGCCAGCAGCTCCGAGAATATAGGCTACACCTTC
medium-sized,TRBD1,TRBJ2-7,TRBV19,CASSNRTGLHEQYF,TGTGCCAGTAGTAACCGGACAGGGTTGCACGAGCAGTACTTC
many,TRBD2,TRBJ2-1,TRBV6-1,CASTKGGISGGLSYNEQFF,TGTGCCAGCACTAAAGGGGGGATTAGCGGGGGCCTCTCCTACAATGAGCAGTTCTTC
many,.,TRBJ1-1,TRBV29-1,CSVPTGSSAEAFF,TGCAGCGTACCGACAGGTTCGTCGGCCGAAGCTTTCTTT
many,TRBD1,TRBJ1-1,TRBV5-8,CASSLSRQGRTEAFF,TGTGCCAGCAGCTTGTCTAGACAGGGTCGGACTGAAGCTTTCTTT
medium-sized,.,TRBJ2-7,TRBV4-1,CASSQVQGGPYEQYF,TGCGCCAGCAGCCAAGTCCAGGGGGGACCCTACGAGCAGTACTTC
.,.,TRBJ2-1,TRBV20-1,CSALTRDSQFF,TGCAGTGCGCTGACTAGGGATAGTCAGTTCTTC
few,TRBD1,TRBJ1-2,TRBV24-1,CATGGGGTYGYTF,TGTGCCACCGGGGGAGGGGGCACCTATGGCTACACCTTC
once,.,TRBJ2-4,TRBV6-2/TRBV6-3,CASSYSTGGTEAFFGQGAKNIQYF,.
.,TRBD2,TRBJ2-2,TRBV30,CAWSVLAEHTGELFF,TGTGCCTGGAGTGTACTAGCGGAGCACACCGGGGAGCTGTTTTTT
.,.,TRBJ2-6,TRBV18,CASSPQGTGANVLTF,TGTGCCAGCTCACCACAGGGAACAGGGGCCAACGTCCTGACTTTC
many,TRBD1,TRBJ1-1,TRBV29-1,CSVERGTGERAFF,TGCAGCGTTGAAAGGGGAACAGGGGAGAGAGCTTTCTTT
once,TRBD1,TRBJ1-2,TRBV5-1,CASSPGRDRDYGYTF,TGCGCCAGCAGCCCCGGGAGGGACAGGGACTATGGCTACACCTTC
many,.,TRBJ2-5,TRBV7-3,CASSLNLGETQYF,TGTGCCAGCAGCTTAAACCTGGGAGAGACCCAGTACTTC
.,.,TRBJ2-6,TRBV2,CASSSQSSGANVLTF,TGTGCCAGCAGTAGCCAAAGCTCTGGGGCCAACGTCCTGACTTTC
medium-sized,.,TRBJ1-2,TRBV12-3/TRBV12-4,CASSKTDYGYTF,TGTGCCAGCAGCAAGACAGACTATGGCTACACCTTC
many,.,TRBJ2-3,TRBV20-1,CSARDEELENSPQYF,TGCAGTGCTAGAGACGAGGAGTTAGAGAATTCACCGCAGTATTTT
few,.,TRBJ1-1,TRBV28,CTSRSSDGEFEAFF,TGTACCAGCAGATCGTCCGACGGGGAGTTTGAAGCTTTCTTC
medium-sized,.,TRBJ2-7,TRBV20-1,CSARDLYEQYF,TGCAGTGCTAGAGATCTTTACGAGCAGTACTTC
medium-sized,TRBD1,TRBJ2-7,TRBV24-1,CATSFIEGALGEQYF,TGTGCCACCAGTTTTATTGAGGGGGCTCTGGGGGAGCAGTACTTC
few,.,TRBJ2-1,TRBV28,CASSSGVRYNEQFF,TGTGCCAGCAGTTCAGGTGTCCGTTACAATGAGCAGTTCTTC
.,.,TRBJ2-7,TRBV9,CASSVGSDSYEQYF,TGTGCCAGCAGCGTAGGGTCAGACTCCTACGAGCAGTACTTC
medium-sized,TRBD1,TRBJ2-7,TRBV20-1,CSADPADRGPQQYF,TGCAGTGCTGACCCGGCGGACAGGGGCCCCCAGCAGTACTTC
many,.,TRBJ2-7,TRBV28,CASSLGGNEQYF,TGTGCCAGCAGTTTAGGAGGGAACGAGCAGTACTTC